The 16 T cell receptor beta chains below come from one sample, sequenced in a study of molecular identifiers for immune sequencing clone quantification. A single record per CDR3 protein comes from TCRdb applying MiXCR to the PCR reads. In the table there are more than 300,000 distinct CDR3 sequences, about 21% of which are singletons. Sample: naive CD8+ T cells from blood, with Jurkat cell RNA spiked in. This sample's subset: FACS-sorted CD8+CD4-CCR7+CD45RA+ naive T cells. These receptors all come from a human donor in good health. Some libraries in this study had Jurkat cell RNA spiked in.

As for this clonotype: A much larger clone sits a single nucleotide away, making a read error possible. This chain links TRBV14 with TRBJ1-2, with 8 bases matching TRBD1. Germline CDR1 reads SGHDN; CDR2 reads FVKESK. CDR3 length: 16 residues. Here the CDR3 DNA reads TGTGCCAGCAGCCCATTGACAGGGGATCTTAACTATGGCTACGCCTTC. This sequence encodes CASSPLTGDLNYGYAF.

Many counts were recorded for this clonotype. CDR3 loop: CASSPLQGSGIQYF. CDR3 coding DNA: TGTGCCAGCAGTCCCCTACAGGGCTCAGGGATTCAGTACTTC. The chain has TRBV27 and TRBJ2-4, with D possibly TRBD1 on 6 matching bases. There are 14 residues in the CDR3. Trimming left V 5 bases short and J 10 bases short, with 18 bases between. Germline CDR1 is MNHEY and CDR2 is SMNVEV (reference sequence).

Notes on this clonotype: This may be a read error, as it is one base from a much larger clone. The V and J genes are TRBV10-2 and TRBJ2-7, with no clear D. CDR3 length equals 9 residues. The germline CDR1 and CDR2 sequences are WSHSY and SAAADI. V lost 8 bases to trimming and J lost 4 bases, with 3 bases between them. As DNA, the CDR3 is TGCGCCAGCTATTACGAGCAGTACTTC. This sequence encodes CASYYEQYF.

Concerning this clonotype: It may be a read error: a sequence one base away is much more abundant. This chain uses TRBV7-2 with TRBJ1-1; no reliable D call. Trimming took 0 bases from V and 6 from J, leaving 11 bases between them. Germline V lookup: CDR1 SGHTA, CDR2 FQGNSA. This CDR3 has 14 residues. This CDR3 is CASSLAGYGPEAFF. The DNA for the CDR3 is TGTGCCAGCAGCTTAGCGGGATATGGACCTGAAGCTTTCTTT.

This clonotype has at least ten counts. V gene TRBV7-2 combines with J gene TRBJ1-5, with D hard to call. With 1 base removed from V and 5 bases from J, the gap between germline ends came to 15 bases. The CDR3 is 16 amino acids. Germline values: CDR1 SGHTA, CDR2 FQGNSA. The CDR3 DNA is TGTGCCAGCAGCTTAGGTTGGGCTGGTTTGGATCAGCCCCAGCATTTT. It codes for CASSLGWAGLDQPQHF.

Notes on this clonotype: A much larger clone differs by one base, so this may be a read error. The genes are TRBV7-2 and TRBJ2-2, with D perhaps given as TRBD1 or TRBD2 (5 bases each). The CDR3 is 15 amino acids. Germline CDR1 reads SGHTA; CDR2 reads FQGNSA. The CDR3 protein is CASRSGTTNTGELSF. As DNA, the CDR3 is TGTGCCAGCAGATCCGGGACGACGAACACCGGGGAGCTGTCTTTT.

Many counts were recorded for this clonotype. The V call is TRBV7-2, the J call TRBJ2-3; D is possibly TRBD2 (6 bases). This CDR3 has 16 amino acids. V was cut by 5 bases and J by 2 bases, with 17 bases left in between. CDR1 is SGHTA, CDR2 FQGNSA, per germline. In DNA, the CDR3 is TGTGCCAGCAGCCTATCTGCGGCGGGGCTCACAGATACGCAGTATTTT. Translated, it gives CASSLSAAGLTDTQYF.

This clonotype was counted at least ten times. V usage is TRBV6-5 and J usage is TRBJ2-2; weak D call: TRBD2 (5 bases). V lost 6 bases, J lost 0 bases, and 11 bases lay in between. The CDR3 runs 15 residues. Germline lookup yields CDR1 MNHEY and CDR2 SVGAGI. The CDR3 region is CASSLDYSNTGELFF. The CDR3 DNA follows: TGTGCCAGCAGCTTAGACTACTCGAACACCGGGGAGCTGTTTTTT.

This clonotype appeared many times. The V gene is TRBV6-2 or TRBV6-3, the J gene TRBJ2-6; TRBD2 agrees at 11 bases. This CDR3 is built from 18 residues. Germline CDR1 reads MNHEY; CDR2 reads SVGEGT. Trimming at V came to 7 bases and at J to 1 base, leaving 9 bases not matched to a gene. CDR3 protein: CASTQGLAGLSGANVLTF. The DNA of the CDR3 is TGTGCCAGCACCCAAGGACTAGCGGGCCTGTCTGGGGCCAACGTCCTGACTTTC.

This clonotype appeared many times. The chain is built from TRBV20-1 and TRBJ1-5; D not resolved. Germline loops: CDR1 DFQATT, CDR2 SNEGSKA (reference sequence). This CDR3 is built from 15 residues. V lost 6 bases and J 0 bases, leaving 15 bases between the germline ends. The DNA for the CDR3 is TGCAGTGCGTCGGCGGCAGAAAATAGCAATCAGCCCCAGCATTTT. Amino acid sequence: CSASAAENSNQPQHF.

J is TRBJ1-2 and V is TRBV6-6; possibly TRBD1 for D (6 bases). Germline V gives CDR1 MNHNY, CDR2 SVGAGI (reference sequence). V gave up 0 bases and J gave up 3 bases, with 11 bases separating them. This CDR3 is 15 amino acids long. The CDR3 nucleotides read TGTGCCAGCAGTTACTCTGGGGGGGGGCACTATGGCTACACCTTC. Its protein product is CASSYSGGGHYGYTF.

In its sample, this clonotype was seen many times. The chain uses TRBV29-1 and TRBJ1-1, with TRBD1 identical over 7 bases. CDR3 length: 12 residues. Germline V gene lookup returns CDR1 SQVTM and CDR2 ANQGSEA. V dropped 6 bases and J dropped 5; count of bases not matched to a gene: 6. DNA of the CDR3: TGCAGCGTGACCGACAGGGCGACTGAAGCTTTCTTT. Protein sequence: CSVTDRATEAFF.

This clonotype was seen a handful of times. The V and J genes are TRBV28 and TRBJ1-5, with unresolved D. Germline V gene data show CDR1 as MDHEN and CDR2 as SYDVKM. CDR3 length equals 14 residues. V shed 3 bases and J shed 1 base, with 7 bases lying between them. CDR3 region: CASSFSSSNQPQHF. In DNA, the CDR3 is TGTGCCAGCAGTTTCAGCTCAAGCAATCAGCCCCAGCATTTT.

This clonotype has a handful of counts. The chain links TRBV7-2 to TRBJ1-1; D uncertain. Trimming pared 3 bases from V and 0 bases from J, leaving 8 bases between. This CDR3 is built from 14 residues. Germline V gene sequence: CDR1 SGHTA, CDR2 FQGNSA. The CDR3 DNA follows: TGTGCCAGCAGCTTTTTCGGACTGAACACTGAAGCTTTCTTT. Protein product: CASSFFGLNTEAFF.

Note on this clonotype: Possible read error: a much larger clone is one base away. V gene TRBV19 combines with J gene TRBJ2-3; D is unclear. With 4 bases removed from V and 5 bases from J, the gap between germline ends came to 13 bases. The CDR3 consists of 14 residues. Germline loops: CDR1 LNHDA, CDR2 SQIVND (reference sequence). The DNA of the CDR3 is TGTGCCAGTAGTAGCTACGAATCAGGAGATACGCAGTATTTT. Its protein is CASSSYESGDTQYF. The full variable domain, with the rest looked up from reference TRBV19 and TRBJ2-3, is DGGITQSPKYLFRKEGQNVTLSCEQNLNHDAMYWYRQDPGQGLRLIYYSQIVNDFQKGDIAEGYSVSREKKESFPLTVTSAQKNPTAFYLCASSSYESGDTQYFGPGTRLTVL.

This clonotype showed up many times. The V call is TRBV6-5, the J call TRBJ2-7; 12 bases line up with TRBD2. Unmatched junction bases numbered 0, after V lost 5 bases and J lost 4 bases. The CDR3 loop spans 13 amino acids. The germline CDR1 and CDR2 sequences are MNHEY and SVGAGI. CDR3 DNA sequence: TGTGCCAGCAGTGGGACTAGCGGGTACGAGCAGTACTTC. Residues: CASSGTSGYEQYF.